The next 18 T cell receptor beta chains were all read from a single sample in a study of T cell repertoires in cytomegalovirus infection. TCRdb independently ran MiXCR on the reads; one entry per CDR3 protein. The sample records under 850,000 distinct CDR3 sequences, roughly a third being singletons. Their specific antigens are unknown. The sample in question was cultured PBMCs, obtained from culture after CMV antigen stimulation. These receptors were taken from a human donor in good health (CMV status not recorded). Some clones in this sample may be carry-over from other donors' samples.

This chain uses TRBV6-1 with TRBJ2-7; D not certain. Germline CDR1 reads MNHNS; CDR2 reads SASEGT. The CDR3 length is 11 residues. Trimming stripped 6 bases from V and 6 bases from J, with 9 bases between. The CDR3 nucleotides read TGTGCCAGCAGAGGGTCCGGCGAGCAGTACTTC. Translation gives CASRGSGEQYF.

This clonotype was seen only a few times. The rearrangement links TRBV7-8 to TRBJ2-1; the match to TRBD2 covers 8 bases. The CDR3 is 16 amino acids. The ends lost 5 bases at V and 0 bases at J; junction bases unmatched: 6. Germline V gene lookup returns CDR1 SGHVS and CDR2 FQNEAQ. The DNA for the CDR3 is TGTGCCAGCAGCCTTTCCGGGAGGGTCTCCTACAATGAGCAGTTCTTC. Translation gives CASSLSGRVSYNEQFF.

The chain links TRBV28 to TRBJ2-4, with 9 bases aligning to TRBD1. Germline CDR1 is MDHEN and CDR2 is SYDVKM. The CDR3 contains 14 residues. With 5 bases clipped from V and 9 bases from J, the junction kept 8 bases outside the gene matches. CDR3 sequence (DNA): TGTGCCAGCAGTAACCCGGGACAGGGTGTCATTCAGTACTTC. Encoded protein: CASSNPGQGVIQYF.

The chain couples TRBV10-3 to TRBJ1-1; D may be TRBD1 (5 bases). This CDR3 has 14 residues. V lost 3 bases to trimming and J lost 0 bases, with 8 bases between them. Germline CDR1 and CDR2: ENHRY and SYGVKD. The CDR3: CAISEGAVNTEAFF. In nucleotides, the CDR3 is TGTGCCATCAGTGAAGGGGCCGTGAACACTGAAGCTTTCTTT.

This clonotype has only a few counts. This rearrangement joins TRBV19 to TRBJ2-3; D gene uncertain. Germline-derived CDR1 and CDR2 are LNHDA and SQIVND (reference sequence). V was clipped by 7 bases and J by 4 bases, with 9 bases between them. The CDR3 length is 12 residues. The CDR3 region is CASTLAADTQYF. The CDR3 nucleotides are TGTGCCAGTACGCTGGCGGCAGATACGCAGTATTTT.

The rearrangement joins TRBV27 to TRBJ2-7; a weak D match, TRBD1 (6 bases). Germline V lookup: CDR1 MNHEY, CDR2 SMNVEV (reference sequence). The V end was cut by 5 bases, the J end by 2 bases, with 16 bases between. The CDR3 is made up of 15 amino acids. The CDR3 loop is CASSAGPGVAYEQYF. The CDR3 region has the DNA TGTGCCAGCAGTGCGGGCCCAGGGGTGGCCTACGAGCAGTACTTC.

This clonotype appeared once. V gene TRBV10-3 combines with J gene TRBJ2-5, with D maybe TRBD2 (6 bases). Germline assignment: CDR1 ENHRY and CDR2 SYGVKD. Trimming took off 3 bases at V and 5 bases at J, with 16 bases between the two ends. This CDR3 spans 15 amino acids. The CDR3 nucleotides are TGTGCCATCAGTGATATTGCGGGGTCGGGGGAGACCCAGTACTTC. This gives the protein CAISDIAGSGETQYF.

The rearrangement links TRBV7-2 to TRBJ1-4, with 7 bases fitting TRBD1. CDR1 and CDR2 (germline): SGHTA, FQGNSA. Germline trimming cut 2 bases from V and 8 bases from J; bases unmatched to any gene: 11. The CDR3 spans 16 residues. The CDR3 reads CASSLFQAGGGEKLFF. The CDR3 bases are TGTGCCAGCAGCTTATTTCAGGCAGGGGGTGGGGAAAAACTGTTTTTT. Complete variable domain (other parts from reference TRBV7-2 and TRBJ1-4): GAGVSQSPSNKVTEKGKDVELRCDPISGHTALYWYRQSLGQGLEFLIYFQGNSAPDKSGLPSDRFSAERTGGSVSTLTIQRTQQEDSAVYLCASSLFQAGGGEKLFFGSGTQLSVL.

In its sample, this clonotype was seen a few times. The chain couples TRBV6-1 to TRBJ2-3; D not resolved. This CDR3 comprises 15 residues. Germline assignment: CDR1 MNHNS and CDR2 SASEGT. Trimming cost V 2 bases and J 5 bases, with 14 bases left between them. The CDR3 reads CASSETGPPGDTQYF. The CDR3 coding sequence is TGTGCCAGCAGTGAAACCGGACCCCCAGGAGATACGCAGTATTTT.

This clonotype showed up just a few times. The chain's CDR3 is CASSQDSTPSGELFF. The CDR3 coding sequence is TGCGCCAGCAGCCAAGATTCAACTCCATCCGGGGAGCTGTTTTTT. The gene calls are TRBV4-3 and TRBJ2-2; D is unresolved. V lost 0 bases to trimming and J lost 6 bases, with 11 bases between them. This CDR3 has 15 amino acids. Germline assignment: CDR1 LGHNA and CDR2 YSLEER.

The V call is TRBV13, the J call TRBJ2-5, with 7 bases that match TRBD2. CDR1 PRHDT and CDR2 FYEKMQ come from the germline V gene (reference sequence). The CDR3 is 15 residues long. Trimming removed 5 bases from V and 3 bases from J; junction bases left unmatched: 9. CDR3 nucleotide sequence: TGTGCCAGCAGCGCGCTCGGGGAGGGCGAAGAGACCCAGTACTTC. It translates to CASSALGEGEETQYF.

The V and J genes are TRBV7-8 and TRBJ2-2; D not certain. The CDR3 sequence is 16 residues long. Trimming shortened V by 1 base and J by 8 bases, and 17 bases separated the two germline ends. Germline-derived CDR1 and CDR2 are SGHVS and FQNEAQ. The DNA of the CDR3 is TGTGCCAGCAGCTTAGTATTGGTTACACCGAGGGGGGAGCTGTTTTTT. It codes for CASSLVLVTPRGELFF.

The V gene is TRBV5-6, the J gene TRBJ1-2; no clear D. In germline, CDR1 is SGHDT, CDR2 YYEEEE. The CDR3 runs 16 residues. Trimming removed 0 bases at V and 0 bases at J, with 12 bases between. CDR3: CASSLVSWQTNYGYTF. CDR3 sequence (DNA): TGTGCCAGCAGCTTGGTTTCGTGGCAGACTAACTATGGCTACACCTTC.

The sample holds many counts of this clonotype. CDR3 residues: CASSSQGTEAFF. The CDR3 coding sequence is TGTGCCAGCAGTTCCCAGGGGACTGAAGCTTTCTTT. The V call is TRBV6-2 or TRBV6-3, the J call TRBJ1-1; perhaps TRBD1 as D (6 bases). The CDR3 runs to 12 residues. Per the germline V gene, CDR1 is MNHEY and CDR2 is SVGEGT. Trimming pared 4 bases from V and 5 bases from J, leaving 8 bases between.

The chain employs TRBV4-3 and TRBJ2-2; tentatively, D is TRBD1 (5 bases). Trimming removed 1 base from V and 5 bases from J, with 17 bases in between. The CDR3 runs to 17 residues. Germline V CDR1 and CDR2: LGHNA, YSLEER. The CDR3 protein is CASSQAFPQGGTGELFF. CDR3 bases: TGCGCCAGCAGCCAAGCCTTCCCGCAGGGTGGGACCGGGGAGCTGTTTTTT.

This chain uses TRBV7-6 with TRBJ2-3, with 7 bases fitting TRBD1. The trim removed 4 bases at V and 1 base at J, leaving 11 bases unmatched. The CDR3 loop spans 17 amino acids. The germline gives CDR1 SGHVS, CDR2 FNYEAQ. The DNA of the CDR3 is TGTGCCAGCAGCTATCGGTCGGGGACAGCCGGCACAGATACGCAGTATTTT. The encoded protein is CASSYRSGTAGTDTQYF. The full variable domain, in which reference TRBV7-6 and TRBJ2-3 provide the parts outside the CDR3, is GAGVSQSPRYKVTKRGQDVALRCDPISGHVSLYWYRQALGQGPEFLTYFNYEAQQDKSGLPNDRFSAERPEGSISTLTIQRTEQRDSAMYRCASSYRSGTAGTDTQYFGPGTRLTVL.

This clonotype appeared once. The rearrangement uses TRBV27 and TRBJ1-2; no clear D. V lost 5 bases and J 0 bases, leaving 10 bases between the germline ends. Germline V lookup: CDR1 MNHEY, CDR2 SMNVEV (reference sequence). There are 14 residues in the CDR3. The CDR3 region has the DNA TGTGCCAGCAGTGAGACGGTTACTAACTATGGCTACACCTTC. Translation: CASSETVTNYGYTF.

This clonotype showed up just once. This chain connects TRBV12-3 or TRBV12-4 to TRBJ2-7; the D gene is possibly TRBD1 (6 bases). The CDR3 runs to 15 residues. Trimming pared 1 base from V and 4 bases from J, leaving 14 bases between. CDR3 in DNA: TGTGCCAGCAGTTTAGAGGGGACACCGGGGTACGAGCAGTACTTC. This gives the protein CASSLEGTPGYEQYF.